Detailed here is one TCR beta chain. Its cognate antigen has yet to be identified. No base-level quality is on record; no much larger clone is a single base apart. These data come from a study of cytomegalovirus exposure and HLA in healthy donors (dated by TCRdb to the late 2010s). Context from the whole study: According to a later analysis, one platform produced both the roughly 130 validation repertoires and the 720 or so repertoires of the first cohort. High-throughput TCR immunosequencing, statistical association of individual TCRs with disease status, and machine learning were combined to predict cytomegalovirus infection status. Besides the first cohort of 666 subjects, a separate validation cohort made up of 120 different subjects was used. The study was designed to test whether signatures of past pathogen exposure could be identified by cataloging public T cell receptors.

General conclusions and limits of the study: In both the original and validation cohorts, the classifier was reported to diagnose cytomegalovirus status with high specificity and sensitivity. Most TCR sequences were seen in very few donors, while some public TCRs were found in many individuals. All 120 repertoires were used to score co-occurrence in the validation cohort in a later analysis, because that analysis had no HLA typing for the cohort. According to the authors, the approach could potentially be generalized to other disease states and immunological phenotypes. In the study, approximately 160 TCR beta chains were listed as associated with cytomegalovirus. In vitro tests confirmed that a few of the cytomegalovirus-associated TCR beta chains recognize cytomegalovirus antigens. Of the cluster scores, approximately 95% were above 0 in a later analysis, which found that TCRs clustered in the first cohort also tended to co-occur in the 130 or so validation repertoires.

Donors formed part of the validation cohort, which comprised over a hundred subjects and was distinct from the first cohort of under 750 subjects. The library was produced with the immunoSEQ multiplex PCR assay. From the authors' description of their analysis: A statistical classification framework was developed to diagnose cytomegalovirus status using the catalog of TCR beta chain sequences. Drawn from immuneACCESS, this table holds only the in-frame rearrangements with V and J called that TCRdb kept. Clones are partly lost; checked studies trace under half to an unresolved V gene and leave the rest unexplained. That table supplies the V and J calls and clone size; D and trimming were determined from the DNA. Within this sample are 100,000 to 150,000 clones, with roughly nine tenths of them counted one time only. The ten largest clones take up around 1.1% of the sample. The CDR3 runs 11 amino acids, cysteine and phenylalanine included. Only the CDR3 DNA stays, 33 bases, in frame from base 1. V drops 9 bases and J drops 7 bases, leaving 12 bases in between. CDR1 and CDR2, looked up from the germline V gene, are MDHEN and SYDVKM.

The sequencing sample was made of PBMCs. This TCR was recovered from a woman younger than 30 in good health and CMV-seronegative. This receptor chain uses TRBV28 and TRBJ1-1; matching of 6 bases hints at TRBD1 as the D gene. The DNA sequence is given as TGTGCCAGTACACAGGGAATTGAAGCTTTCTTT. This codes for CASTQGIEAFF.